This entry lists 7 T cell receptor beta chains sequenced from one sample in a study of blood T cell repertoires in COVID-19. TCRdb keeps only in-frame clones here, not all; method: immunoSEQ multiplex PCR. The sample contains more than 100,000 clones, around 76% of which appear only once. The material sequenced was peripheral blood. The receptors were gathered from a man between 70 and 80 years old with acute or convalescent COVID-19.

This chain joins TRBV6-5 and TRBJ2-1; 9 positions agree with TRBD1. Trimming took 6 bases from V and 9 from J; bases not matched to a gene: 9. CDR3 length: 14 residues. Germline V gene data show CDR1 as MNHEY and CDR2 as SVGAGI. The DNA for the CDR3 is TGTGCCAGCAGCCGGACAGGGGTGGTTGGTGAGCAGTTCTTC. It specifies CASSRTGVVGEQFF.

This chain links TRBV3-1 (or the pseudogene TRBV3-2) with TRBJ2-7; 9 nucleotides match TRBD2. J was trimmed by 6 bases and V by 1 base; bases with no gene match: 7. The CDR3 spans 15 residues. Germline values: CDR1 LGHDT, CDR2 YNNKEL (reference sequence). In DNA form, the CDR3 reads TGTGCCAGCAGCCAAGCGGGGCTAGCGGGGCGCGAGCAGTACTTC. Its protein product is CASSQAGLAGREQYF.

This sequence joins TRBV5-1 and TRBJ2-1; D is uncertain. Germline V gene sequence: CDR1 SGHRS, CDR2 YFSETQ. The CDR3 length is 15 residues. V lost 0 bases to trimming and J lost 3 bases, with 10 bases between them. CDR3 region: CASSLEVGVYNEQFF. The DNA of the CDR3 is TGCGCCAGCAGCTTGGAGGTCGGAGTCTACAATGAGCAGTTCTTC.

The DNA of the CDR3 is TGTGCCAGCAGGAGAACAGGGCGTCCAGATACGCAGTATTTT. Protein product: CASRRTGRPDTQYF. The V call is TRBV27, the J call TRBJ2-3; maybe TRBD1 (6 bases). CDR1 MNHEY and CDR2 SMNVEV come from the germline V gene (reference sequence). This CDR3 contains 14 residues. The ends were cut back, 6 bases at V and 4 bases at J, with 14 bases in the middle.

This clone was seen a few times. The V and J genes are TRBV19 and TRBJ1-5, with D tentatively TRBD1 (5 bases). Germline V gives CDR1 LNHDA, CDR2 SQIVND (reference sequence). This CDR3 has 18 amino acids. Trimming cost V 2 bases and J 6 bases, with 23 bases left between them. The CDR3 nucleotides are TGTGCCAGTAGTATACTCACAGGACGGTTAAGTTCGGGTCAGCCCCAGCATTTT. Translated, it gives CASSILTGRLSSGQPQHF.

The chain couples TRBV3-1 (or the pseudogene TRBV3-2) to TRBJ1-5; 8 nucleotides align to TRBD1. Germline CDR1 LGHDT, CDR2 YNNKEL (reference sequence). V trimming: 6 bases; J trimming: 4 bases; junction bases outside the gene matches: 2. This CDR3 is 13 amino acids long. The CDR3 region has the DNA TGTGCCAGCAGTCGGGACAGGAATCAGCCCCAGCATTTT. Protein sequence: CASSRDRNQPQHF.

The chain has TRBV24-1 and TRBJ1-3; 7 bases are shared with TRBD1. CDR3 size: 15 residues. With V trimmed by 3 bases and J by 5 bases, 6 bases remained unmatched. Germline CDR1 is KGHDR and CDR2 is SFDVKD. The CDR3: CATSDPWDSRNTIYF. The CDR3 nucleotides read TGTGCCACCAGTGATCCTTGGGACAGTCGAAACACCATATATTTT.